This T cell receptor beta chain stems from a study of technical replicates of blood from a handful of donors. The CDR3 is made up of 13 amino acids. V shed 5 bases and J shed 8 bases, with 16 bases lying between them. Germline lookup yields CDR1 SQVTM and CDR2 ANQGSEA. The data were produced by immunoSEQ multiplex PCR, yet TCRdb's version contains in-frame clones alone and is incomplete. Of about 84,000 clones listed, just over 90% are singletons. The source of this sequence is a human donor in good health. V gene TRBV29-1 combines with J gene TRBJ1-5, with a possible D match to TRBD1 (6 bases). Material: T cells isolated from PBMCs. The CDR3 here is CSVLTGLVEPQHF. CDR3 coding DNA: TGCAGCGTTCTGACAGGACTGGTTGAGCCCCAGCATTTT.